These 22 T cell receptor beta chains were sequenced from one sample in a study of coeliac disease. Clones were sequenced by immunoSEQ multiplex PCR, and TCRdb holds only the in-frame ones, with some missing. Among roughly 6,500 clones, about 71% were seen once, and the ten largest hold 6% to 8%. Sequencing was carried out using lamina propria lymphocytes from the gut. The source of these receptors is a man in his forties or fifties with active celiac disease.

The CDR3 DNA sequence: TGTGCCAGCAGCCCTGCCTGGACAGGGGGCTGGAATGAGCAGTTCTTC. The encoded protein is CASSPAWTGGWNEQFF. V is TRBV11-3 and J is TRBJ2-1, with 11 bases fitting TRBD1. The junction had 10 bases not matched to a gene; V was cut back by 5 bases and J by 7 bases. This CDR3 contains 16 residues. Germline V gene lookup returns CDR1 SGHNT and CDR2 YENEEA.

CDR3: CASSLGSNEQFF. In DNA form, the CDR3 reads TGTGCCAGCAGTTTGGGCAGCAATGAGCAGTTCTTC. The V and J genes are TRBV27 and TRBJ2-1, with D unresolved. The CDR3 runs 12 residues. With 3 bases removed from V and 6 bases from J, the gap between germline ends came to 6 bases. The germline V gene encodes CDR1 MNHEY and CDR2 SMNVEV (reference sequence).

V gene TRBV10-3 combines with J gene TRBJ2-1; 10 positions agree with TRBD2. The CDR3 runs 15 residues. Germline-derived CDR1 and CDR2 are ENHRY and SYGVKD. Unmatched junction bases numbered 2, after V lost 6 bases and J lost 0 bases. This CDR3 reads CAIRASGSSYNEQFF. In DNA form, the CDR3 reads TGTGCCATCAGGGCTAGCGGGAGCTCCTACAATGAGCAGTTCTTC.

V and J are TRBV28 and TRBJ1-1; tentative D call: TRBD1 (6 bases). Per germline, CDR1 MDHEN and CDR2 SYDVKM. CDR3 length: 15 residues. The V gene lost 2 bases and the J gene lost 6 bases, with 16 bases spanning the gap. The DNA for the CDR3 is TGTGCCAGCAGTTTAAGTTACAGGGCACTTGCTGAAGCTTTCTTT. Its translation: CASSLSYRALAEAFF.

V gene TRBV6-5 combines with J gene TRBJ2-1; TRBD1 aligns across 8 bases. The CDR3 is 13 residues long. Germline CDR1 and CDR2: MNHEY and SVGAGI. The ends lost 8 bases at V and 7 bases at J; junction bases unmatched: 7. The CDR3 protein is CASGQGLWNEQFF. The CDR3 DNA reads as TGTGCCAGCGGACAGGGTCTATGGAATGAGCAGTTCTTC.

The J gene is TRBJ2-6, the V gene TRBV7-9; 11 bases are a match to TRBD1. Trimming took 6 bases from V and 2 from J; bases not matched to a gene: 6. CDR3 length: 17 amino acids. Per germline, CDR1 SEHNR and CDR2 FQNEAQ (reference sequence). The CDR3 loop is CASRPRTGGAGANVLTF. CDR3 DNA: TGTGCCAGCAGGCCGAGGACAGGGGGCGCTGGGGCCAACGTCCTGACTTTC.

This clone appeared once. V and J are TRBV10-3 and TRBJ2-7; D is possibly TRBD1 (6 bases). The germline V gene encodes CDR1 ENHRY and CDR2 SYGVKD. V gave up 4 bases and J gave up 0 bases, with 19 bases separating them. The CDR3 spans 17 residues. CDR3 amino acids: CAISVDPPQGGSYEQYV. CDR3 nucleotide sequence: TGTGCCATCAGTGTCGATCCCCCCCAAGGGGGCTCCTACGAGCAGTACGTC.

The chain is built from TRBV9 and TRBJ2-7; D gene uncertain. CDR1 and CDR2 from the germline V gene are SGDLS and YYNGEE. With 5 bases removed from V and 4 bases from J, the gap between germline ends came to 7 bases. The CDR3 has 11 amino acids. CDR3 loop: CASSDTYEQYF. In DNA form, the CDR3 reads TGTGCCAGCAGTGATACATACGAGCAGTACTTC. Together with reference TRBV9 and TRBJ2-7, the CDR3 gives the full variable domain: DSGVTQTPKHLITATGQRVTLRCSPRSGDLSVYWYQQSLDQGLQFLIQYYNGEERAKGNILERFSAQQFPDLHSELNLSSLELGDSALYFCASSDTYEQYFGPGTRLTVT.

CDR3 amino acids: CASNTLAGGMRNEQFF. As DNA, the CDR3 is TGTGCCAGCAACACCCTAGCGGGAGGAATGAGGAATGAGCAGTTCTTC. This chain uses TRBV27 with TRBJ2-1; the match to TRBD2 covers 11 bases. Germline loops: CDR1 MNHEY, CDR2 SMNVEV (reference sequence). V lost 7 bases, J lost 7 bases, and 12 bases stayed unmatched. The CDR3 loop spans 16 amino acids.

The gene calls are TRBV7-9 and TRBJ1-5, with TRBD1 matching 7 bases. V gave up 5 bases and J gave up 0 bases; unmatched junction bases: 7. The CDR3 totals 16 residues. CDR1 and CDR2 from the germline V gene are SEHNR and FQNEAQ (reference sequence). The CDR3 spells CASSGTGEISNQPQHF. CDR3 nucleotide sequence: TGTGCCAGCAGCGGAACAGGGGAGATTAGCAATCAGCCCCAGCATTTT.

This chain connects TRBV5-5 to TRBJ2-5; 14 positions agree with TRBD2. This CDR3 region has 16 residues. Germline V gene lookup returns CDR1 SGHKS and CDR2 YYEKEE (reference sequence). After removal of 4 bases from V and 4 bases from J, the junction contained 6 bases not matched to a gene. The CDR3 is CASSRAGTSGGETQYF. Written as DNA, the CDR3 is TGTGCCAGCAGCCGCGCCGGGACTAGCGGGGGAGAGACCCAGTACTTC. The entire variable domain, with the rest obtained from reference TRBV5-5 and TRBJ2-5, is as follows: DAGVTQSPTHLIKTRGQQVTLRCSPISGHKSVSWYQQVLGQGPQFIFQYYEKEERGRGNFPDRFSARQFPNYSSELNVNALLLGDSALYLCASSRAGTSGGETQYFGPGTRLLVL.

The V gene is TRBV6-6, the J gene TRBJ1-5; D might be TRBD1 (5 bases). This CDR3 region has 16 residues. The ends were cut back, 10 bases at V and 0 bases at J, with 19 bases in the middle. The germline gives CDR1 MNHNY, CDR2 SVGAGI (reference sequence). Here the CDR3 DNA reads TGTGCCACCAATAAGCAAGGGGTAATTAGCAATCAGCCCCAGCATTTT. Its translation is CATNKQGVISNQPQHF.

V gene TRBV7-2 combines with J gene TRBJ2-7, with D tentatively TRBD2 (6 bases). Trimming stripped 5 bases from V and 0 bases from J, with 17 bases between. The CDR3 runs 16 residues. Germline CDR1 SGHTA, CDR2 FQGNSA. The CDR3 sequence is CASSPTPGLASYEQYF. As DNA, the CDR3 is TGTGCCAGCAGCCCCACGCCGGGACTCGCCTCCTACGAGCAGTACTTC.

The rearrangement uses TRBV2 and TRBJ2-2; a possible D gene is TRBD2 (7 bases). Germline V gene lookup returns CDR1 SNHLY and CDR2 FYNNEI. V shed 7 bases and J shed 3 bases, with 15 bases lying between them. CDR3 length equals 15 residues. CDR3 loop: CASTPGGLHTGELFF. CDR3 bases: TGTGCCAGCACCCCCGGGGGGCTCCACACCGGGGAGCTGTTTTTT.

The chain combines TRBV7-9 with TRBJ1-1; possibly TRBD1 for D (5 bases). The V end was cut by 2 bases, the J end by 2 bases, with 9 bases between. This CDR3 spans 14 amino acids. The germline V gene encodes CDR1 SEHNR and CDR2 FQNEAQ (reference sequence). The CDR3 sequence: CASSLSRVNTEAFF. CDR3 nucleotide sequence: TGTGCCAGCAGCTTATCCAGGGTCAACACTGAAGCTTTCTTT.

The gene calls are TRBV10-3 and TRBJ2-7, with 7 bases aligning to TRBD2. The CDR3 totals 14 residues. Germline lookup yields CDR1 ENHRY and CDR2 SYGVKD. With 0 bases clipped from V and 6 bases from J, the junction kept 5 bases outside the gene matches. In DNA, the CDR3 is TGTGCCATCAGTGAGTCGGGGGGGTGGGCCGAGCAGTACTTC. Translating gives CAISESGGWAEQYF.

This sequence joins TRBV2 and TRBJ2-5; D is ambiguous. This CDR3 is 11 amino acids long. V lost 10 bases and J 5 bases, leaving 11 bases between the germline ends. Per germline, CDR1 SNHLY and CDR2 FYNNEI. CDR3 sequence: CATTGWETQYF. The CDR3 DNA sequence: TGTGCCACCACTGGTTGGGAGACCCAGTACTTC.

This clone was seen only a few times. One end of the junction does not line up with germline, which may come from a read error. The V gene is TRBV18, the J gene TRBJ1-1, with 8 bases fitting TRBD1. The germline CDR1 and CDR2 sequences are KGHSH and LQKENI. This CDR3 is 15 amino acids long. The CDR3 DNA follows: TGTGCCGGCTCACCCCAGGGGGCGAGGAATACTGAAGCTTTCTTT. Translated, it gives CAGSPQGARNTEAFF.

This clone has more than one count but fewer than ten. The chain uses TRBV18 and TRBJ2-7; 9 bases line up with TRBD1. The CDR3 covers 15 residues. Germline trimming cut 3 bases from V and 2 bases from J; bases unmatched to any gene: 5. CDR1 is KGHSH and CDR2 is LQKENI in the germline V gene. Here the CDR3 reads CASSPVRQGAYEQYF. CDR3 in DNA: TGTGCCAGCTCACCCGTTAGACAGGGGGCCTACGAGCAGTACTTC.

The CDR3 coding sequence is TGTGCCAGCAGTTACGACAGAGACCAGCCCCAGCATTTT. It is translated as CASSYDRDQPQHF. The J gene is TRBJ1-5, the V gene TRBV2, with D maybe TRBD1 (5 bases). V dropped 5 bases and J dropped 7 bases, with 12 bases sitting between them. Germline V gene lookup returns CDR1 SNHLY and CDR2 FYNNEI. The CDR3 loop spans 13 amino acids.

The V gene is TRBV7-3, the J gene TRBJ2-1; 10 nucleotides align to TRBD2. V was clipped by 4 bases and J by 7 bases; unmatched bases: 4. Germline V gene data show CDR1 as SGHTA and CDR2 as FQGTGA. The CDR3 covers 14 residues. The CDR3 bases are TGTGCCAGCAGCTCTAGCGGGGGATATAATGAGCAGTTCTTC. Encoded protein: CASSSSGGYNEQFF.

The V call is TRBV14, the J call TRBJ1-1, with D possibly matching TRBD1 (6 bases). Trimming took off 4 bases at V and 3 bases at J, with 9 bases between the two ends. The CDR3 totals 13 residues. Germline CDR1 and CDR2: SGHDN and FVKESK. CDR3 protein: CASSRQGYTEAFF. CDR3 in DNA: TGTGCCAGCAGCCGTCAGGGGTACACTGAAGCTTTCTTT. Based on the CDR3 plus reference TRBV14 and TRBJ1-1, the full variable domain is EAGVTQFPSHSVIEKGQTVTLRCDPISGHDNLYWYRRVMGKEIKFLLHFVKESKQDESGMPNNRFLAERTGGTYSTLKVQPAELEDSGVYFCASSRQGYTEAFFGQGTRLTVV.